This paragraph covers one T cell receptor beta chain sequence. The target antigen is unknown. Germline and genes here are mouse. The CDR3 is cut off 4 residues early in the read; its end comes from the germline J gene. The sample belongs to a study of CD8+ T cells in alopecia areata. Overall study context: C3H/HeJ donors with spontaneous alopecia, roughly 6-12 months old, supplied skin grafts to roughly 6-10-week-old female C3H/HeJ mice. Notes on the study in general: Possibly as an HLA-related effect, TCR sharing across patients appeared less clear than in mice. The study also sequences resident alphabeta T cells of normal skin in scalp samples.

J gave up 0 bases and V 4 bases, and 6 bases lay outside the gene matches. The CDR3 contains 15 residues. Germline CDR1 reads LGHNA; CDR2 reads YNLKQL (reference sequence). Researchers sorted pooled cutaneous lymph node cells on the basis of CD4, CD8alpha, NKG2D, NKG2ACE and other markers. Isolated RNA was reverse transcribed into cDNA used as the sequencing template. The assay was immunoSEQ multiplex PCR, and TCRdb's table has in-frame clones only and misses some. The record shows under 350,000 clones for this sample, with no singletons present. This chain links TRBV5 with TRBJ2-7, with 7 nucleotides matching TRBD2. Sequencing was carried out using CD4+ T cells sorted from a lymph node. This TCR was recovered from a C3H/HeJ mouse with alopecia areata. The MHC haplotype recorded for the strain is H2-k. The CDR3 protein is CASSPHWGHSYEQYF. The covered CDR3 bases are TGTGCCAGCAGCCCCCACTGGGGCCACTCCTAT.